These 3 T cell receptor beta chains were all obtained from the same sample, sequenced in a study of Ad26.COV2.S vaccination and SARS-CoV-2 variants. Treatment of the sample: around 19 received Ad26.COV2.S at low or high dose, single or two shots; about five received placebo; per-sample allocation not given. The samples were gathered on day 63 after the first injection of vaccine or placebo. Method: immunoSEQ multiplex PCR; TCRdb's copy keeps in-frame clones and lacks some. The data contain roughly 400,000 clones, about nine tenths of them singletons. The source was peripheral blood, collected in a trial of Ad26.COV2.S vaccine versus placebo. All receptors derive from a person between 18 and 59 years old who received the Ad26.COV2.S COVID-19 vaccine or a placebo.

CDR3 sequence: CAWRYSGDLNTEAFF. CDR3 sequence (DNA): TGTGCCTGGAGATATTCGGGGGATTTGAACACTGAAGCTTTCTTT. V and J are TRBV30 and TRBJ1-1; weak D call: TRBD1 (5 bases). Germline V gives CDR1 GTSNPN, CDR2 SVGIG (reference sequence). V was clipped by 3 bases and J by 0 bases, with 14 bases between them. The CDR3 is 15 residues long.

The V gene is TRBV7-2, the J gene TRBJ2-3, with 9 bases matching TRBD1. CDR3 length: 17 amino acids. Per the germline V gene, CDR1 is SGHTA and CDR2 is FQGNSA. V lost 4 bases and J lost 2; bases outside the gene matches: 10. The CDR3 reads CASSSDTGGATTDTQYF. The CDR3 coding sequence is TGTGCCAGCAGCTCCGATACAGGGGGCGCGACCACAGATACGCAGTATTTT.

The chain uses TRBV29-1 and TRBJ1-3; D not certain. Germline V CDR1 and CDR2: SQVTM, ANQGSEA. The CDR3 runs to 14 residues. V was pared by 7 bases and J by 0 bases, with 13 bases between. In DNA, the CDR3 is TGCAGCGCGAGGACGCCAGGCTCTGGAAACACCATATATTTT. Encoded protein: CSARTPGSGNTIYF. The complete variable domain, with remaining parts taken from reference TRBV29-1 and TRBJ1-3, reads SAVISQKPSRDICQRGTSLTIQCQVDSQVTMMFWYRQQPGQSLTLIATANQGSEATYESGFVIDKFPISRPNLTFSTLTVSNMSPEDSSIYLCSARTPGSGNTIYFGEGSWLTVV.